At least ten counts were recorded for the clone carrying this T cell receptor beta chain. In germline, CDR1 is LGHNA, CDR2 YSLEER. This CDR3 is built from 16 residues. Losses at the gene ends were 3 bases for V and 7 bases for J; bases not matched to a gene: 14. The sample comes from a study of low-dose radiotherapy and immunotherapy resistance in tumors. The wider study: Intravenous cyclophosphamide at 200 mg/m2 preceded radiation and immunotherapy by one day, every two weeks.

Time point: before trial treatment. Every donor's regimen consisted of nivolumab, ipilimumab, aspirin, low-dose cyclophosphamide and low-dose radiotherapy. Primers used for first-strand cDNA, a TRAV- and TRBV-specific set, covered both alpha and beta chains. TCR amplification ran roughly 20 PCR cycles using constant-region and V-primer adapter primers. TCRdb analysed the reads with MiXCR anew, one entry per CDR3 protein. The table lists around 90,000 distinct CDR3 sequences, 15% to 20% of them singletons. V and J are TRBV4-3 and TRBJ1-2; 7 bases match TRBD1. The receptor comes from a male donor with prostate cancer. Sample: PBMCs, taken before treatment. This CDR3 is CASSQHRDSVVSGYTF. The CDR3 DNA reads TGCGCCAGCAGCCAGCACCGGGACAGTGTTGTGAGTGGCTACACCTTC.